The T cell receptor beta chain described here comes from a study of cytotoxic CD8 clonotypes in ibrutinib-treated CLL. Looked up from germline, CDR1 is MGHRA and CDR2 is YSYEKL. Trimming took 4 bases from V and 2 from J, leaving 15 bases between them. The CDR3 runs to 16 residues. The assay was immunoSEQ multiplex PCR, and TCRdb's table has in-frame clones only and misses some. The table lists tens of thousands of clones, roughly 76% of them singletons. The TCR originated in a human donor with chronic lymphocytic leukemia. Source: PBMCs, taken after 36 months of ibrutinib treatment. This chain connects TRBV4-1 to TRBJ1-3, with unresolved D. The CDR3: CASSLWTEEPGNTIYF. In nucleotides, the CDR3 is TGCGCCAGCAGCCTTTGGACGGAGGAGCCTGGAAACACCATATATTTT.